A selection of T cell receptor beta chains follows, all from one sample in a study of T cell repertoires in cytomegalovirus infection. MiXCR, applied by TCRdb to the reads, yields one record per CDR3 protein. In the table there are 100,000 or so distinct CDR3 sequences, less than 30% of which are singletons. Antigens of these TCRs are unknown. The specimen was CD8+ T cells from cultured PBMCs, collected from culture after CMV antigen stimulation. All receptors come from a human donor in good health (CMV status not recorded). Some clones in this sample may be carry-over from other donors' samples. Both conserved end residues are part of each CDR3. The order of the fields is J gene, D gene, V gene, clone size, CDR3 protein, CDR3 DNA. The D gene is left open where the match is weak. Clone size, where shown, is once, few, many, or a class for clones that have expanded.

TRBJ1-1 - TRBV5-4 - CASMRGRTEAFF TGTGCCAGCATGAGGGGAAGGACTGAAGCTTTCTTT
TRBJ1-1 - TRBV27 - CASSLRWGREGEAFF TGTGCCAGCAGTTTAAGGTGGGGCAGGGAGGGTGAAGCTTTCTTT
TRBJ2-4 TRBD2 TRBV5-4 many CASSFSGGAKNIQYF TGTGCCAGCAGCTTTAGCGGGGGGGCCAAAAACATTCAGTACTTC
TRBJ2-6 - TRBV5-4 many CASSTNGGAGANVLTF TGTGCCAGCAGCACCAACGGAGGGGCTGGGGCCAACGTCCTGACTTTC
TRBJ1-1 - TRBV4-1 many CASSQVGGFTEAFF TGCGCCAGCAGCCAAGTAGGAGGGTTCACTGAAGCTTTCTTT
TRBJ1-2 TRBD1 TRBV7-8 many CASSSLPGQSKPGYTF TGTGCCAGCAGTTCTCTTCCGGGACAGTCTAAACCTGGCTACACCTTC
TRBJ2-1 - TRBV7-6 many CASSPRQGYVEQFF TGTGCCAGCAGCCCGAGGCAGGGATATGTTGAGCAGTTCTTC
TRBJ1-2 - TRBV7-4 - CASSLLEGYTF TGTGCCAGCAGCTTACTGGAAGGCTACACCTTC
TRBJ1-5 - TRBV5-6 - CASSANREGQPQHF TGTGCCAGCAGCGCGAACAGGGAGGGTCAGCCCCAGCATTTT
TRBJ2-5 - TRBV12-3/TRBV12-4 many CATSGWDFQETQYF TGTGCCACCTCAGGGTGGGACTTCCAAGAGACCCAGTACTTC
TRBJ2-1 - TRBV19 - CASSTLRQFLGGEQFF TGTGCCAGTAGTACCCTCAGACAGTTTCTCGGGGGTGAGCAGTTCTTC
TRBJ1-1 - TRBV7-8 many CASSLGPPGVNTEAFF TGTGCCAGCAGCTTAGGCCCCCCAGGGGTAAACACTGAAGCTTTCTTT
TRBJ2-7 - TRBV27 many CASSPGYGGEQYF TGTGCCAGCAGCCCGGGTTATGGGGGCGAGCAGTACTTC
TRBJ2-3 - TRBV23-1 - CASSHQVSLGQGSTDTQYF TGCGCCAGCAGTCATCAGGTTTCGCTGGGGCAGGGTAGCACAGATACGCAGTATTTT
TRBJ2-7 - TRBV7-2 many CASRGEGPFYEQYF TGTGCCAGTAGGGGAGAGGGCCCCTTTTACGAGCAGTACTTC
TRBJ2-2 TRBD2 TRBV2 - CASRGLAGGVNTGELFF TGTGCCAGCAGGGGACTAGCGGGGGGGGTGAACACCGGGGAGCTGTTTTTT
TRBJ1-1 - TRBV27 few CASSLSLPGDTEAFF TGTGCCAGCAGTTTATCCTTGCCAGGGGATACTGAAGCTTTCTTT
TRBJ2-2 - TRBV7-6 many CASSLLLGAPPGELFF TGTGCCAGCAGCTTACTCCTCGGGGCCCCACCCGGGGAGCTGTTTTTT
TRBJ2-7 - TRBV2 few CASSPSQSSEQYF TGTGCCAGCAGCCCATCACAGTCTTCCGAGCAGTACTTC
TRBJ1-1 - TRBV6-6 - CPSSYGGNTEAFF TGTCCCAGCAGTTACGGGGGGAACACTGAAGCTTTCTTT
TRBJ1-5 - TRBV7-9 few CASSHTGGGYASQPQHF TGTGCCAGCAGCCACACGGGGGGTGGATATGCGAGTCAGCCCCAGCATTTT
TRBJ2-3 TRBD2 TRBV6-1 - CASGVPGGDTQYF TGTGCCAGCGGAGTTCCGGGGGGGGATACGCAGTATTTT
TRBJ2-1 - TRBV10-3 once CAIGVPSENEQFF TGTGCCATAGGAGTCCCTAGCGAGAATGAGCAGTTCTTC
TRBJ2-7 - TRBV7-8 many CASSFVESYEQYF TGTGCCAGCAGCTTCGTAGAGTCCTACGAGCAGTACTTC
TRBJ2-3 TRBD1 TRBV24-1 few CATSDGSGTGLGDTQYF TGTGCCACCAGTGACGGATCCGGGACAGGGCTAGGAGATACGCAGTATTTT
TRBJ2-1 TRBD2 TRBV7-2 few CASSLGISGGDEQFF TGTGCCAGCAGCTTAGGTATTAGCGGGGGTGATGAGCAGTTCTTC
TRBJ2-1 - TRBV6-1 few CASSPYSYGEQFF TGTGCCAGCAGCCCTTACAGTTACGGTGAGCAGTTCTTC
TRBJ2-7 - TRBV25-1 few CASSESAGGTYEQYF TGTGCCAGCAGTGAGTCTGCAGGGGGGACCTACGAGCAGTACTTC
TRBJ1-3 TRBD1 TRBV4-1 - CASSLGTGDGNTIYF TGCGCCAGCAGCCTCGGGACAGGGGATGGAAACACCATATATTTT
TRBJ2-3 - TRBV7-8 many CASSLWLQGETDTQYF TGTGCCAGCAGCTTATGGTTACAGGGTGAGACAGATACGCAGTATTTT
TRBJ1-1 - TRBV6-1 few CASSPLGTTGSEAFF TGTGCCAGCAGCCCTCTCGGGACAACGGGCTCTGAAGCTTTCTTT
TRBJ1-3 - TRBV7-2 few CASSLGPNGNTIYF TGTGCCAGCAGCTTAGGTCCGAACGGAAACACCATATATTTT
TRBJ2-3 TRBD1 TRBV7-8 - CASSGDRDRGFTAQYF TGTGCCAGCAGCGGGGACCGGGACAGGGGGTTTACGGCGCAGTATTTT
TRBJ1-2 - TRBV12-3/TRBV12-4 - CASSLGPAYVGYTF TGTGCCAGCAGTTTAGGACCAGCCTATGTGGGCTACACCTTC
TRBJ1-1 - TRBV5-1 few CASSLTEYTEAFF TGCGCCAGCAGCTTGACAGAGTACACTGAAGCTTTCTTT
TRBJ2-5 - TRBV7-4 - CASSLEAEQETQYF TGTGCCAGCAGCTTAGAGGCAGAACAAGAGACCCAGTACTTC
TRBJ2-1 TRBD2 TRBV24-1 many CATSDMGLARNEQFF TGTGCCACCAGTGATATGGGACTAGCTAGGAATGAGCAGTTCTTC
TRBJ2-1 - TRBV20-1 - CSASPWGGFSEQFF TGCAGTGCTTCCCCGTGGGGGGGCTTCAGTGAGCAGTTCTTC
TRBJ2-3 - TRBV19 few CASSSTPGPSDTQYF TGTGCCAGTAGTTCGACCCCAGGGCCATCGGATACGCAGTATTTT
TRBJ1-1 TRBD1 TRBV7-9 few CASSHRDRNTEAFF TGTGCCAGCAGCCACCGGGACAGAAACACTGAAGCTTTCTTT
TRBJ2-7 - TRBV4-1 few CASSQGDEQYF TGCGCCAGCAGCCAAGGGGACGAGCAGTACTTC
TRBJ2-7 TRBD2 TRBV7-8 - CASSFTTSGGTWEQYF TGTGCCAGCAGCTTTACCACTAGCGGGGGCACCTGGGAGCAGTACTTC
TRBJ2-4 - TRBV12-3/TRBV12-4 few CASSLQSAENIQYF TGTGCCAGCAGTTTACAGTCAGCTGAAAACATTCAGTACTTC
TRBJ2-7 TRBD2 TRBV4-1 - CASSQGGSPTSGGEQYF TGCGCCAGCAGCCAGGGAGGATCCCCCACTAGCGGGGGCGAGCAGTACTTC
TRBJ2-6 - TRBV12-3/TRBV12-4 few CASSLGTDSGANVLTF TGTGCCAGCAGTCTGGGGACGGACTCTGGGGCCAACGTCCTGACTTTC
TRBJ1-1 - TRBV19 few CASSMAGSATEAFF TGTGCCAGTAGTATGGCGGGGTCGGCGACTGAAGCTTTCTTT
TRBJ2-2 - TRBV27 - CASRGIGEVTGELFF TGTGCCAGCAGGGGTATAGGGGAGGTCACCGGGGAGCTGTTTTTT
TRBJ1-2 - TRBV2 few CASSEPLGNGYTF TGTGCCAGCAGTGAACCGTTAGGAAATGGCTACACCTTC
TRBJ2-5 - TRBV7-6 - CASRNEGPQETQYF TGTGCCAGCAGGAACGAGGGCCCCCAAGAGACCCAGTACTTC
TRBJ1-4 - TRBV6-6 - CASSYGRQDEKLFF TGTGCCAGCAGTTACGGACGACAGGACGAAAAACTGTTTTTT
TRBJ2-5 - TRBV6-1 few CASSDISPDRYQETQYF TGTGCCAGCAGTGACATCAGCCCCGACAGGTACCAAGAGACCCAGTACTTC
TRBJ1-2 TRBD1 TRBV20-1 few CSAPSTEDRDDYGYTF TGCAGTGCTCCCTCGACAGAGGACAGGGATGACTATGGCTACACCTTC
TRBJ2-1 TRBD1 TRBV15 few CATSRDTGQGAGNEQFF TGTGCCACCAGCAGAGATACCGGCCAGGGGGCAGGGAATGAGCAGTTCTTC
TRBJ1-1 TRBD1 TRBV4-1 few CASSISGGQGSTEAFF TGCGCCAGCAGCATCAGTGGGGGACAGGGATCCACTGAAGCTTTCTTT
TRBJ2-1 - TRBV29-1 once CSVWVPSNEQFF TGCAGCGTCTGGGTTCCCAGCAATGAGCAGTTCTTC
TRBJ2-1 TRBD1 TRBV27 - CASSLSTGPYNEQFF TGTGCCAGCAGTTTATCGACAGGGCCCTACAATGAGCAGTTCTTC
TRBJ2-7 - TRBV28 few CASSFGDIVEYF TGTGCCAGCAGTTTTGGGGACATCGTGGAGTACTTC
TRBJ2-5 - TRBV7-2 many CASSFFQETQYF TGTGCCAGCAGCTTTTTCCAAGAGACCCAGTACTTC
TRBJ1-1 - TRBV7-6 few CASSETGGRNTEAFF TGTGCCAGCAGCGAGACAGGCGGCAGGAACACTGAAGCTTTCTTT